Following are 25 T cell receptor beta chains from one sample sequenced in a study of Ad26.COV2.S vaccination and SARS-CoV-2 variants. Sequencing was performed with immunoSEQ multiplex PCR; in TCRdb, only in-frame clones are kept and a portion is missing. The profile covers roughly 380,000 clones, with more than 75% appearing a single time and 2.5% to 3.5% taken by the ten largest. Treatment given: over 15 received Ad26.COV2.S at low or high dose, single or two shots; 5 received placebo; per-sample allocation not given. The study sampled participants on day 63 after the first vaccine or placebo injection. The sequencing here drew on peripheral blood, taken in a trial of Ad26.COV2.S vaccine versus placebo. Receptors were obtained from a person aged 18-60 years who received the Ad26.COV2.S COVID-19 vaccine or a placebo.

Written as DNA, the CDR3 is TGTGCCAGCAGCCAACTTCATAAAACCACCTACGAGCAGTACTTC. Protein product: CASSQLHKTTYEQYF. The genes are TRBV14 and TRBJ2-7; D gene unclear. CDR3 length: 15 amino acids. Germline V gene sequence: CDR1 SGHDN, CDR2 FVKESK. The V gene lost 2 bases and the J gene lost 2 bases, with 13 bases spanning the gap.

This clone was recorded a few times. The genes are TRBV13 and TRBJ1-1; possible D gene TRBD1, 6 bases. Trimming cost V 1 base and J 9 bases, with 15 bases left between them. Germline V lookup: CDR1 PRHDT, CDR2 FYEKMQ (reference sequence). The CDR3 extends over 14 amino acids. The CDR3 sequence is CASSLERTVGKAFF. The CDR3 nucleotides read TGTGCCAGCAGCTTAGAACGGACAGTCGGTAAAGCTTTCTTT. The whole variable domain, filled in from reference TRBV13 and TRBJ1-1, reads AAGVIQSPRHLIKEKRETATLKCYPIPRHDTVYWYQQGPGQDPQFLISFYEKMQSDKGSIPDRFSAQQFSDYHSELNMSSLELGDSALYFCASSLERTVGKAFFGQGTRLTVV.

This clone was counted between two and nine times. This chain uses TRBV5-4 with TRBJ1-2; 8 bases map to TRBD1. Germline lookup yields CDR1 SGHNT and CDR2 YYREEE (reference sequence). This CDR3 is 14 amino acids long. Germline trimming cut 4 bases from V and 0 bases from J; bases unmatched to any gene: 2. The CDR3 DNA reads TGTGCCAGCAGCCCAGGGGGCACTAACTATGGCTACACCTTC. It specifies CASSPGGTNYGYTF.

A few counts support this clone. V is TRBV4-2 and J is TRBJ2-7; D may correspond to TRBD1 or TRBD2 (5 bases each). The CDR3 spans 15 residues. From germline, CDR1 is LGHNA and CDR2 YNFKEQ. V lost 9 bases and J lost 3, with 21 bases in between. In DNA, the CDR3 is TGTGCCAGTCAAAGCGCTCCAGGGAGCAGCTACGAGCAGTACTTC. Protein: CASQSAPGSSYEQYF.

This clone was detected many times. V is TRBV5-5 and J is TRBJ1-5; 7 positions match TRBD1. Germline-derived CDR1 and CDR2 are SGHKS and YYEKEE (reference sequence). The CDR3 has 14 residues. J lost 3 bases, V lost 2 bases, and 2 bases had no gene match. The CDR3 DNA reads TGTGCCAGCAGCTTACAGGGGCCCAATCAGCCCCAGCATTTT. Translation gives CASSLQGPNQPQHF.

The chain carries TRBV5-6 and TRBJ2-1, with D uncertain. CDR1 is SGHDT, CDR2 YYEEEE, per germline. Trimming removed 0 bases from V and 2 bases from J, with 9 bases in between. The CDR3 has 15 amino acids. This CDR3 is CASSLVSLPYNEQFF. The DNA for the CDR3 is TGTGCCAGCAGCTTGGTATCACTACCCTACAATGAGCAGTTCTTC.

The chain joins TRBV9 to TRBJ2-3, with 14 bases that match TRBD2. V lost 0 bases, J lost 4 bases, and 4 bases stayed unmatched. There are 17 residues in the CDR3. Germline V gene lookup returns CDR1 SGDLS and CDR2 YYNGEE. The CDR3 bases are TGTGCCAGCAGCGTAGGACTAGCGGGAGGGCCGCCAGATACGCAGTATTTT. Translating gives CASSVGLAGGPPDTQYF.

The rearrangement links TRBV7-6 to TRBJ2-5, with 8 bases matching TRBD2. The CDR3 is made up of 15 amino acids. The V gene's germline CDR1 is SGHVS and CDR2 FNYEAQ. Trimming cost V 5 bases and J 4 bases; bases outside gene matches: 9. The CDR3 DNA reads TGTGCCAGCAGCCGACGGGAGGGGGGCGGAGAGACCCAGTACTTC. Translating it yields CASSRREGGGETQYF.

The chain joins TRBV20-1 to TRBJ2-1; a possible D gene is TRBD2 (5 bases). Between the trimmed V and J ends, which lost 3 bases and 0 bases, there was a span of 9 bases. Germline CDR1 reads DFQATT; CDR2 reads SNEGSKA (reference sequence). The CDR3 loop spans 14 amino acids. In nucleotides, the CDR3 is TGCAGTGCTAGTCCGGGGAACTCCTACAATGAGCAGTTCTTC. As protein: CSASPGNSYNEQFF.

CDR3 region: CASSYSEGDTQYF. Written as DNA, the CDR3 is TGTGCCAGCAGTTACTCGGAGGGAGATACGCAGTATTTT. The chain combines TRBV6-5 with TRBJ2-3; perhaps TRBD2 as D (6 bases). The CDR3 is 13 residues long. Germline assignment: CDR1 MNHEY and CDR2 SVGAGI. The ends were cut back, 0 bases at V and 5 bases at J, with 6 bases in the middle.

This clone has a handful of counts. V and J are TRBV10-1 and TRBJ2-5; 7 bases are shared with TRBD2. V gave up 3 bases and J gave up 2 bases; unmatched junction bases: 6. Germline CDR1 reads WNHNN; CDR2 reads SYGVQD (reference sequence). The CDR3 extends over 15 amino acids. The DNA of the CDR3 is TGCGCCAGCAGTGAAGGGTTCGGGGGGCAAGAGACCCAGTACTTC. Its translation is CASSEGFGGQETQYF.

The count of this clone is one. The chain has TRBV7-9 and TRBJ1-4, with a weak D call TRBD1 (6 bases). V was clipped by 5 bases and J by 0 bases, with 22 bases between them. In germline, CDR1 is SEHNR, CDR2 FQNEAQ (reference sequence). This CDR3 spans 19 amino acids. Here the CDR3 reads CASSGVTGQESATNEKLFF. The CDR3 DNA sequence: TGTGCCAGCAGCGGAGTTACAGGGCAGGAATCTGCAACTAATGAAAAACTGTTTTTT. The complete variable domain, with remaining parts taken from reference TRBV7-9 and TRBJ1-4, reads DTGVSQNPRHKITKRGQNVTFRCDPISEHNRLYWYRQTLGQGPEFLTYFQNEAQLEKSRLLSDRFSAERPKGSFSTLEIQRTEQGDSAMYLCASSGVTGQESATNEKLFFGSGTQLSVL.

V gene TRBV19 combines with J gene TRBJ2-3, with 15 bases lining up with TRBD2. Trimming at V came to 4 bases and at J to 0 bases, leaving 5 bases not matched to a gene. CDR1 LNHDA and CDR2 SQIVND come from the germline V gene (reference sequence). The CDR3 totals 18 residues. The CDR3 sequence is CASSSLGLAGGSTDTQYF. CDR3 in DNA: TGTGCCAGTAGTAGCCTCGGACTAGCGGGGGGGAGCACAGATACGCAGTATTTT.

The chain uses TRBV11-2 and TRBJ1-1; 11 bases fit TRBD1. CDR1 and CDR2 (germline): SGHAT, FQNNGV. This CDR3 is built from 16 residues. Unmatched junction bases numbered 9, after V lost 6 bases and J lost 3 bases. Written as DNA, the CDR3 is TGTGCCAGCAGAGAACCCGGGACAGGGGGAGACACTGAAGCTTTCTTT. It translates to CASREPGTGGDTEAFF. The complete variable domain, with remaining parts taken from reference TRBV11-2 and TRBJ1-1, reads EAGVAQSPRYKIIEKRQSVAFWCNPISGHATLYWYQQILGQGPKLLIQFQNNGVVDDSQLPKDRFSAERLKGVDSTLKIQPAKLEDSAVYLCASREPGTGGDTEAFFGQGTRLTVV.

The chain has TRBV5-1 and TRBJ2-7; TRBD2 matches at 8 bases. J lost 2 bases, V lost 0 bases, and 7 bases had no gene match. CDR3 length: 16 amino acids. Germline V lookup: CDR1 SGHRS, CDR2 YFSETQ. CDR3 DNA: TGCGCCAGCAGCTTGGCCGAGCGGGGGCCCCCCTACGAGCAGTACTTC. This codes for CASSLAERGPPYEQYF.

This chain connects TRBV10-1 to TRBJ2-7, with D perhaps TRBD1 (6 bases). This CDR3 has 15 residues. Germline CDR1 WNHNN, CDR2 SYGVQD (reference sequence). The ends were cut back, 6 bases at V and 1 base at J, with 16 bases in the middle. The CDR3 sequence is CASSSQQGSSYEQYF. For the CDR3, the DNA is TGCGCCAGCAGCTCTCAACAGGGATCGTCCTACGAGCAGTACTTC.

The V and J genes are TRBV27 and TRBJ2-5; TRBD1 agrees at 8 bases. CDR3 size: 15 residues. CDR1 is MNHEY, CDR2 SMNVEV, per germline (reference sequence). V lost 4 bases and J lost 4; bases outside the gene matches: 8. The CDR3: CASSSTGGRRETQYF. CDR3 nucleotide sequence: TGTGCCAGCAGTTCAACAGGGGGTAGGCGAGAGACCCAGTACTTC.

The chain links TRBV28 to TRBJ1-6; 7 bases match TRBD1. With 8 bases clipped from V and 7 bases from J, the junction kept 5 bases outside the gene matches. The CDR3 loop spans 13 amino acids. Germline V gives CDR1 MDHEN, CDR2 SYDVKM. CDR3 region: CASQGQINSPLHF. The CDR3 nucleotides are TGTGCCAGCCAGGGACAGATCAATTCACCCCTCCACTTT.

V is TRBV20-1 and J is TRBJ2-2; 7 bases match TRBD2. Germline V gene sequence: CDR1 DFQATT, CDR2 SNEGSKA (reference sequence). V trimming: 3 bases; J trimming: 3 bases; junction bases outside the gene matches: 13. CDR3 length equals 17 residues. Written as DNA, the CDR3 is TGCAGTGCTAGTGGGCTAGCGGAGCCGGGACACACCGGGGAGCTGTTTTTT. Residues: CSASGLAEPGHTGELFF.

This sequence joins TRBV7-2 and TRBJ1-1; D is uncertain. The germline V and J ends were trimmed by 5 bases and 4 bases, with 11 bases remaining between them. CDR1 SGHTA and CDR2 FQGNSA come from the germline V gene. CDR3 length: 13 residues. In DNA form, the CDR3 reads TGTGCCAGCAGCGCGGGGAGAATCACTGAAGCTTTCTTT. This encodes CASSAGRITEAFF.

The genes are TRBV10-3 and TRBJ2-7; 7 bases fit TRBD2. Germline trimming cut 9 bases from V and 0 bases from J; bases unmatched to any gene: 5. Germline V gene lookup returns CDR1 ENHRY and CDR2 SYGVKD. This CDR3 contains 13 residues. CDR3 nucleotides: TGTGCCATAGCTAGCGGAACCTCCTACGAGCAGTACTTC. This translates into CAIASGTSYEQYF.

This rearrangement joins TRBV27 to TRBJ1-2; 10 positions agree with TRBD1. V gave up 5 bases and J gave up 2 bases; unmatched junction bases: 2. Looked up from germline, CDR1 is MNHEY and CDR2 is SMNVEV (reference sequence). The length of the CDR3 is 14 residues. CDR3 residues: CASSQGQGNYGYTF. DNA for the CDR3: TGTGCCAGCAGTCAGGGACAGGGGAACTATGGCTACACCTTC.

The V and J genes are TRBV5-8 and TRBJ1-2; 9 positions agree with TRBD1. V trimming: 4 bases; J trimming: 7 bases; junction bases outside the gene matches: 5. CDR1 is SGHTS and CDR2 is YDEGEE in the germline V gene. CDR3 length equals 13 residues. The CDR3 bases are TGTGCCAGCAGCGAACAGGGGGCGCGTGGCTACACCTTC. Its translation is CASSEQGARGYTF.

The chain is built from TRBV7-8 and TRBJ1-5; D gene ambiguous. Trimming pared 4 bases from V and 6 bases from J, leaving 13 bases between. The CDR3 consists of 14 residues. Germline V gene lookup returns CDR1 SGHVS and CDR2 FQNEAQ. The CDR3: CASSSSGLGQPQHF. CDR3 DNA: TGTGCCAGCAGCTCCTCAGGCCTCGGTCAGCCCCAGCATTTT.

The chain couples TRBV9 to TRBJ2-7; 8 bases fit TRBD2. CDR1 is SGDLS, CDR2 YYNGEE, per germline. The junction had 10 bases not matched to a gene; V was cut back by 3 bases and J by 2 bases. CDR3 length: 16 amino acids. The CDR3 sequence: CASSAAGGLYPYEQYF. Written as DNA, the CDR3 is TGTGCCAGCAGCGCCGCGGGGGGCCTCTACCCCTACGAGCAGTACTTC.